The 6 T cell receptor beta chains reported below all come from one sample, sequenced in a study of beta chain features in type 1 diabetes. The entirety of the isolated RNA underwent reverse transcription, so expressed TCRB transcripts were sequenced. Sequencing used immunoSEQ multiplex PCR; TCRdb keeps in-frame clones, though not all of them. The sample has about 340,000 clones, approximately 13% seen once. Whole-study results and caveats: The study found moderately but significantly shorter TCRB CDR3s in all four CD4+ subsets of Type 1 diabetes patients.

These receptors have no identified antigens. Material: naive CD4+ T cells from blood. The receptors originated from a woman aged 18-29 years with type 1 diabetes.

The rearrangement uses TRBV7-3 and TRBJ2-7; 11 nucleotides match TRBD2. Germline CDR1 is SGHTA and CDR2 is FQGTGA. The CDR3 totals 16 residues. The trim removed 0 bases at V and 7 bases at J, leaving 8 bases unmatched. CDR3 DNA sequence: TGTGCCAGCAGCTTAACTTTAGCGGGAGGGCCCGGGGAGCAGTACTTC. This encodes CASSLTLAGGPGEQYF.

The chain uses TRBV7-9 and TRBJ1-1; D is unclear. V lost 1 base, J lost 8 bases, and 8 bases lay in between. The CDR3 contains 12 residues. Germline CDR1 reads SEHNR; CDR2 reads FQNEAQ (reference sequence). In nucleotides, the CDR3 is TGTGCCAGCAGCTTAGAGAGTCGAGAAGCTTTCTTT. Amino acid sequence: CASSLESREAFF.

The gene calls are TRBV6-6 and TRBJ2-5; 9 bases match TRBD1. Looked up from germline, CDR1 is MNHNY and CDR2 is SVGAGI (reference sequence). J was trimmed by 2 bases and V by 2 bases; bases with no gene match: 3. The CDR3 runs 15 residues. This CDR3 reads CASSYPDRGQETQYF. The CDR3 bases are TGTGCCAGCAGTTACCCCGACAGGGGGCAAGAGACCCAGTACTTC.

The V call is TRBV7-9, the J call TRBJ2-1, with 9 bases aligning to TRBD2. The CDR3 runs 16 residues. With V trimmed by 3 bases and J by 8 bases, 11 bases remained unmatched. The germline V gene has CDR1 SEHNR and CDR2 FQNEAQ (reference sequence). CDR3 DNA sequence: TGTGCCAGCAGCTTCAATTTAGCGGGAGTTGGCGATGAGCAGTTCTTC. It is translated as CASSFNLAGVGDEQFF.

This clone was seen more than once but under ten times. CDR3 protein: CASSESWQIETQYF. Here the CDR3 DNA reads TGTGCCAGCAGTGAGTCATGGCAGATTGAAACCCAGTACTTC. V and J are TRBV2 and TRBJ2-5, with D unresolved. There are 14 residues in the CDR3. V lost 3 bases to trimming and J lost 8 bases, with 16 bases between them. The V gene's germline CDR1 is SNHLY and CDR2 FYNNEI.

In this sample, this clone turned up a few times. The genes are TRBV2 and TRBJ2-2, with 9 bases identical to TRBD2. The V segment lost 6 bases and the J segment 8 bases; nucleotides outside the gene matches: 10. The CDR3 consists of 15 residues. Germline assignment: CDR1 SNHLY and CDR2 FYNNEI. CDR3 DNA: TGTGCCAGCAGAGGGCTAGCGGGAAATGTAGGGGAGCTGTTTTTT. Amino acids: CASRGLAGNVGELFF.